The following is a TCR beta chain sequence with its context. This sample is drawn from a study of cytomegalovirus exposure and HLA in healthy donors. The study ran its PCR with 60 Vbeta and 13 Jbeta primers. Measured with immunoSEQ multiplex PCR; TCRdb has only the in-frame clones, and not every one. The sample lists about 270,000 clones; roughly two thirds were seen once. V lost 4 bases to trimming and J lost 5 bases; unmatched junction nucleotides: 3. Germline assignment: CDR1 SGDLS and CDR2 YYNGEE. The length of the CDR3 is 14 residues. The sequenced sample consisted of PBMCs. The source is a female donor in good health and CMV-seronegative. The J gene is TRBJ2-1, the V gene TRBV9; 10 bases are a match to TRBD2. The CDR3 loop is CASSSSGSHNEQFF. CDR3 DNA: TGTGCCAGCAGCTCTAGCGGGAGCCACAATGAGCAGTTCTTC. Full variable domain (outside the CDR3, taken from reference TRBV9 and TRBJ2-1): DSGVTQTPKHLITATGQRVTLRCSPRSGDLSVYWYQQSLDQGLQFLIQYYNGEERAKGNILERFSAQQFPDLHSELNLSSLELGDSALYFCASSSSGSHNEQFFGPGTRLTVL.